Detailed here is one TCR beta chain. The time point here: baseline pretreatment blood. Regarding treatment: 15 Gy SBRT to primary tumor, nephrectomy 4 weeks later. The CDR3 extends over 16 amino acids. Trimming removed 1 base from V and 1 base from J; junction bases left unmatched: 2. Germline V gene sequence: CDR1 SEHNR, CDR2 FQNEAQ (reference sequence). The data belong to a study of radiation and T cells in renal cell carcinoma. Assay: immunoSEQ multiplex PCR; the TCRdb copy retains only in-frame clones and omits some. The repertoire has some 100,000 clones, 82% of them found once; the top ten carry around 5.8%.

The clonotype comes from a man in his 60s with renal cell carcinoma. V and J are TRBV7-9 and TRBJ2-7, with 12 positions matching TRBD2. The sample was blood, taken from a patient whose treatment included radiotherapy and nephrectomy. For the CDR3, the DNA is TGTGCCAGCAGCTTAGTTGGGACTAGCGGGTCCTACGAGCAGTACTTC. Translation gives CASSLVGTSGSYEQYF.